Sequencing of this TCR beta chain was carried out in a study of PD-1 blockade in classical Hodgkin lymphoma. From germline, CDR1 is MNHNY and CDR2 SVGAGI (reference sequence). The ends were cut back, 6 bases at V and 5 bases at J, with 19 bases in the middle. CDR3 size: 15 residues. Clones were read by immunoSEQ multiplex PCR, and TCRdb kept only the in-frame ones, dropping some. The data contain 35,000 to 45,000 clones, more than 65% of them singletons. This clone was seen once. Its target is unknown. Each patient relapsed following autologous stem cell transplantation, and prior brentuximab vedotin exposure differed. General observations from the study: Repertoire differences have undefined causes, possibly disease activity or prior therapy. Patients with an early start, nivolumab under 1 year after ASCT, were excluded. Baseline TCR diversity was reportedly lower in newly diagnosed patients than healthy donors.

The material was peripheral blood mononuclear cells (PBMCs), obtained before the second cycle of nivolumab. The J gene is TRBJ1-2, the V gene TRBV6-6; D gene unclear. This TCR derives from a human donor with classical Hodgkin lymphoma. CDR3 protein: CASSQTIGRVYGYTF. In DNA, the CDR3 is TGTGCCAGCAGCCAGACAATCGGTAGGGTGTATGGCTACACCTTC.